This T cell receptor beta chain originates from a study of human T cells and chemical hapten exposure. Study-wide findings and caveats: Expanded TCRs formed significantly more large CDR3 similarity clusters than controls. A positive correlation with patch test score was shown by PT1 expanded TCR counts.

From the RACE reads, TCRdb called clonotypes with MiXCR, one entry per CDR3 protein. This table has 300,000 to 450,000 distinct CDR3 sequences, 4.5% to 7% appearing once. This clonotype was detected a few times. Its target is not known. Trimming removed 0 bases at V and 10 bases at J, with 13 bases between. The germline V gene has CDR1 DFQATT and CDR2 SNEGSKA (reference sequence). The CDR3 is 14 residues long. As to time point: pre-sensitization, week 0. The sample's treatment: therapeutic diphenylcyclopropenone sensitization with weekly scalp DPC. Each patch test followed a blood draw. The receptor comes from a woman younger than 30 with alopecia areata. Some clones in this sample may be carry-over from other donors' samples. J is TRBJ1-6 and V is TRBV20-1, with D unresolved. The sample was whole blood, taken in connection with sensitization to the hapten diphenylcyclopropenone (DPC). The DNA for the CDR3 is TGCAGTGCTAGAGAAGTCAGAAACCTCTCACCCCTCCACTTT. The encoded protein is CSAREVRNLSPLHF.